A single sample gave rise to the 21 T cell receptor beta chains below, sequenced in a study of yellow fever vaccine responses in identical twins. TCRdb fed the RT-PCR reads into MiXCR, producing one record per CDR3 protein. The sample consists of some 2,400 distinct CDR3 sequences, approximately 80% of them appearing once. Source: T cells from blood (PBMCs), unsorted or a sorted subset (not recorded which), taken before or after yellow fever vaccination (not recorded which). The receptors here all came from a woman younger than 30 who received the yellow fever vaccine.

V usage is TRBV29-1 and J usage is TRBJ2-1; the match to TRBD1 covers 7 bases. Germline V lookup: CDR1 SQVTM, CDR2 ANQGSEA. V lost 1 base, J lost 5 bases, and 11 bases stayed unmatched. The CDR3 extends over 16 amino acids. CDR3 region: CSVEGLASTGDNEQFF. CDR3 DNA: TGCAGCGTTGAAGGGTTGGCTAGCACAGGGGACAATGAGCAGTTCTTC.

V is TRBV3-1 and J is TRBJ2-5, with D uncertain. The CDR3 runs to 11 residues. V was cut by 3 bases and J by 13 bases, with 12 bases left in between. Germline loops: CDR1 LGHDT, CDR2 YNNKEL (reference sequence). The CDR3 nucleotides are TGTGCCAGCAGCCATGAACTAATCCCGTACTTC. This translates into CASSHELIPYF.

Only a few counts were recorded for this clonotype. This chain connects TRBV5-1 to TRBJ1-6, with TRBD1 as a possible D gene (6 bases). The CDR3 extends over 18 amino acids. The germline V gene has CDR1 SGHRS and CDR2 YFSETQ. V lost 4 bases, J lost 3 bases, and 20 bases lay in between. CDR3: CASSPPGEGGLYNSPLHF. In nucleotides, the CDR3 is TGCGCCAGCAGCCCACCTGGAGAAGGGGGACTCTATAATTCACCCCTCCACTTT.

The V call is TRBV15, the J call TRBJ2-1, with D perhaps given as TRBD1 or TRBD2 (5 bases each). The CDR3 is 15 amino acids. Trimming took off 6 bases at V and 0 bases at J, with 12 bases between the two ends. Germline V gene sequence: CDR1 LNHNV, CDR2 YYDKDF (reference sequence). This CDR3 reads CATRHSDSSYNEQFF. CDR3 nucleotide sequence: TGTGCCACCAGGCATAGCGACAGCTCCTACAATGAGCAGTTCTTC.

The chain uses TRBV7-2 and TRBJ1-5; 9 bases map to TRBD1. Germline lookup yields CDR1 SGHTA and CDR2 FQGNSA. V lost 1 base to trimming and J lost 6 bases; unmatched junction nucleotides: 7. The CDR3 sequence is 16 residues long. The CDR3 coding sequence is TGTGCCAGCAGCTTAGGTAGACAGGGGGGTAGTCAGCCCCAGCATTTT. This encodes CASSLGRQGGSQPQHF. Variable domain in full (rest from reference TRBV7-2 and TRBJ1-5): GAGVSQSPSNKVTEKGKDVELRCDPISGHTALYWYRQSLGQGLEFLIYFQGNSAPDKSGLPSDRFSAERTGGSVSTLTIQRTQQEDSAVYLCASSLGRQGGSQPQHFGDGTRLSIL.

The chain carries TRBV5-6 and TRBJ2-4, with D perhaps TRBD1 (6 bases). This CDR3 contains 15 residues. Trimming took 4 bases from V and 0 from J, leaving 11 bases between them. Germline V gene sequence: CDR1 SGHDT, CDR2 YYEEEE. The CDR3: CASSVGQLAKNIQYF. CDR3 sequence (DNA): TGTGCCAGCAGCGTTGGACAGCTAGCCAAAAACATTCAGTACTTC. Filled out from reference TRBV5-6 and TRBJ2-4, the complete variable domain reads DAGVTQSPTHLIKTRGQQVTLRCSPKSGHDTVSWYQQALGQGPQFIFQYYEEEERQRGNFPDRFSGHQFPNYSSELNVNALLLGDSALYLCASSVGQLAKNIQYFGAGTRLSVL.

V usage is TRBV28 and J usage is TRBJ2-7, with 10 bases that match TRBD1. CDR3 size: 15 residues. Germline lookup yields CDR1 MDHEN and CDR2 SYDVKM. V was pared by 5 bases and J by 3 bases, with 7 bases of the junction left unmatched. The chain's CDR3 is CASSPATGGLYEQYV. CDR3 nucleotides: TGTGCCAGCAGTCCTGCGACAGGGGGCCTCTACGAGCAGTACGTC.

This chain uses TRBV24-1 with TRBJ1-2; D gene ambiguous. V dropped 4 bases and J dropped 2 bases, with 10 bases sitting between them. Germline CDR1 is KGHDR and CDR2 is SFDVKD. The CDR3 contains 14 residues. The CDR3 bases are TGTGCCACCAGTGACTTACAGACGAACTATGGCTACACCTTC. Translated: CATSDLQTNYGYTF.

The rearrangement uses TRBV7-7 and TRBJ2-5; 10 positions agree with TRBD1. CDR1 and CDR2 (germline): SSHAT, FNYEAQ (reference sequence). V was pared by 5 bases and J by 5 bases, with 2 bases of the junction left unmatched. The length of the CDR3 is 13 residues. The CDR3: CASSPDRGETQYF. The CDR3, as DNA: TGTGCCAGCAGCCCGGACAGGGGGGAGACCCAGTACTTC. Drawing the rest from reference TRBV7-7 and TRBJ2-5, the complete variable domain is GAGVSQSPRYKVTKRGQDVTLRCDPISSHATLYWYQQALGQGPEFLTYFNYEAQPDKSGLPSDRFSAERPEGSISTLTIQRTEQRDSAMYRCASSPDRGETQYFGPGTRLLVL.

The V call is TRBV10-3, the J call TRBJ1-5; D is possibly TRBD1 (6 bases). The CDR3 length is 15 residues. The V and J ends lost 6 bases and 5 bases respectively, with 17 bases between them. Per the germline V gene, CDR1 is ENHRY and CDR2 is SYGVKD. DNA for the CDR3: TGTGCCATCAGCCGGGACATAACCCGCGATCAGCCCCAGCATTTT. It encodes CAISRDITRDQPQHF.

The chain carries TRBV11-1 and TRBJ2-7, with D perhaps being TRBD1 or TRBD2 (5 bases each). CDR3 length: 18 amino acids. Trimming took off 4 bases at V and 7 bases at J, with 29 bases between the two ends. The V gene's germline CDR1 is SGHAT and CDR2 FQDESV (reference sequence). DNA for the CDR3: TGTGCCAGCAGCTCATCACCTTCCGGGACCTTCAGGCTGGGGGAGCAGTACTTC. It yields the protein CASSSSPSGTFRLGEQYF.

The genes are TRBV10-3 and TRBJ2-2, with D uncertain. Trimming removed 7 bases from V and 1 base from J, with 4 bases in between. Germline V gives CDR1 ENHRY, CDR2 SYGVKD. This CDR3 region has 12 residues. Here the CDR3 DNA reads TGTGCCATCAAAGAGAACACCGGGGAGCTGTTTTTT. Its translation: CAIKENTGELFF.

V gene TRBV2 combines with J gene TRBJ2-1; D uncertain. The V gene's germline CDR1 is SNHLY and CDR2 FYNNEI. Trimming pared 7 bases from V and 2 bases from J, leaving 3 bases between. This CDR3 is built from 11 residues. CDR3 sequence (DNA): TGTGCCAGCACCCCCTACAATGAGCAGTTCTTC. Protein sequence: CASTPYNEQFF.

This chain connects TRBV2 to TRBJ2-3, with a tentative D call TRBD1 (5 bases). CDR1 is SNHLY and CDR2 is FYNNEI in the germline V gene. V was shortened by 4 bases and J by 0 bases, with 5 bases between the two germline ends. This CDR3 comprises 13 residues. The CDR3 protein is CASSGQSTDTQYF. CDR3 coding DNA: TGTGCCAGCAGTGGACAGAGCACAGATACGCAGTATTTT.

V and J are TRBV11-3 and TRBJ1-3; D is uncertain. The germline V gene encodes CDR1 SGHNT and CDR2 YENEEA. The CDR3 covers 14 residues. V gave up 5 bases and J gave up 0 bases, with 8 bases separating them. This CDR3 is CASSLGSSGNTIYF. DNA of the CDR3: TGTGCCAGCAGCCTCGGGAGCTCTGGAAACACCATATATTTT.

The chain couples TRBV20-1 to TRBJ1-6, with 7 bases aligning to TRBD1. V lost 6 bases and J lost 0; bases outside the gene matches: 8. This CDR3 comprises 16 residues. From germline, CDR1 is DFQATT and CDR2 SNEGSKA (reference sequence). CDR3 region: CSAKYRDSSYNSPLHF. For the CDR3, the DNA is TGCAGTGCCAAATACAGGGACAGCTCCTATAATTCACCCCTCCACTTT.

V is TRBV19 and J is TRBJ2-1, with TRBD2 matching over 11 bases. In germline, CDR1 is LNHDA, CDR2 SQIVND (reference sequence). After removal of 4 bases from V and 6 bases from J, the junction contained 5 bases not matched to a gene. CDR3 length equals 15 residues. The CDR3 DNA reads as TGTGCCAGTAGTACGACTAGCGGGGAGACCAATGAGCAGTTCTTC. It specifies CASSTTSGETNEQFF.

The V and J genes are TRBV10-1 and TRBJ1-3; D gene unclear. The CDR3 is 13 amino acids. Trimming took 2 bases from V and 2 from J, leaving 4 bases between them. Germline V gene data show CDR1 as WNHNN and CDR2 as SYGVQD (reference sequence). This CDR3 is CASSEETGNTIYF. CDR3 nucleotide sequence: TGCGCCAGCAGTGAGGAGACTGGAAACACCATATATTTT.

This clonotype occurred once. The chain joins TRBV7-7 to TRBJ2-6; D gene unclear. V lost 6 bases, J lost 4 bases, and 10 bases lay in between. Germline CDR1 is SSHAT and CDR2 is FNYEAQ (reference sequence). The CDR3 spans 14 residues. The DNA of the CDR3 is TGTGCCAGCAGTGCAAAATGGGGGGCCAACGTCCTGACTTTC. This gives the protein CASSAKWGANVLTF.

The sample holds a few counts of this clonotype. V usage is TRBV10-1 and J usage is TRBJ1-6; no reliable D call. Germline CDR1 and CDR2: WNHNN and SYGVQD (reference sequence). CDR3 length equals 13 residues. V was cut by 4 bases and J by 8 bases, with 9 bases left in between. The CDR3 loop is CASSVTVDSPLHF. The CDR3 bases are TGCGCCAGCAGTGTAACCGTCGATTCACCCCTCCACTTT.

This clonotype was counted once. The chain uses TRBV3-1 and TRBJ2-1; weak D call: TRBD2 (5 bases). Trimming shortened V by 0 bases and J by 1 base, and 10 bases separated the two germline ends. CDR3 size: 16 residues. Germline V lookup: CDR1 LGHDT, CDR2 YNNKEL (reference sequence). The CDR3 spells CASSQDGGWSYNEQFF. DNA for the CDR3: TGTGCCAGCAGCCAAGACGGAGGCTGGTCCTACAATGAGCAGTTCTTC.